The 3 T cell receptor beta chains below come from one sample, sequenced in a study of control samples from healthy donors and cancer patients. Clones were read by immunoSEQ multiplex PCR, and TCRdb kept only the in-frame ones, dropping some. The table lists some 120,000 clones, about nine tenths of them singletons, with roughly 2.5% in the top ten. The sequenced sample was blood. The receptors originated from a man between 18 and 29 years old in good health.

The rearrangement joins TRBV10-1 to TRBJ1-1; D is unresolved. The CDR3 is made up of 14 amino acids. Trimming removed 4 bases at V and 3 bases at J, with 12 bases between. Germline V gives CDR1 WNHNN, CDR2 SYGVQD (reference sequence). CDR3: CASSVEHSYTEAFF. The CDR3 DNA sequence: TGCGCCAGCAGTGTGGAACATTCCTACACTGAAGCTTTCTTT.

This sequence joins TRBV3-1 (or the pseudogene TRBV3-2) and TRBJ2-1; D call uncertain. In germline, CDR1 is LGHDT, CDR2 YNNKEL (reference sequence). The V gene lost 2 bases and the J gene lost 6 bases, with 11 bases spanning the gap. The CDR3 contains 14 residues. CDR3 sequence reads: CASSQSVAGNEQFF. As DNA, the CDR3 is TGTGCCAGCAGCCAATCGGTGGCTGGCAATGAGCAGTTCTTC.

This clone was recorded only once. CDR3 protein: CASSPGRGREAFF. The CDR3 coding sequence is TGTGCCAGTAGCCCAGGGAGGGGGAGGGAAGCTTTCTTT. The chain recombines TRBV19 with TRBJ1-1; D might be TRBD1 (6 bases). Germline V gene sequence: CDR1 LNHDA, CDR2 SQIVND (reference sequence). The CDR3 sequence is 13 residues long. V was pared by 6 bases and J by 8 bases, with 16 bases between.